This T cell receptor (beta chain) was documented in a study of cytomegalovirus exposure and HLA in healthy donors. General study findings and limits: There were several of the most significant clusters that appeared linked to common viral pathogens in a later analysis. While the bulk of TCR sequences proved rare, some public TCRs turned up in many donors.

The PCR employed 60 Vbeta primers together with 13 Jbeta primers. Sequencing was performed with immunoSEQ multiplex PCR; in TCRdb, only in-frame clones are kept and a portion is missing. The sample records some 80,000 clones, 9.5% to 13% being singletons. V shed 0 bases and J 6 bases; nucleotides not matched to a gene: 11. The CDR3 length is 17 residues. Germline CDR1 reads SGHVS; CDR2 reads FQNEAQ. About this clone itself: As yet, its antigen is unknown.

The genes are TRBV7-8 and TRBJ2-3, with 8 bases aligning to TRBD2. This clonotype was obtained from a man aged 60-69 years in good health and CMV-seropositive. The sequenced material came from PBMCs. Here the CDR3 reads CASSLAGGAGFSDTQYF. Here the CDR3 DNA reads TGTGCCAGCAGCTTAGCCGGGGGGGCCGGATTTTCTGATACGCAGTATTTT.